The 24 T cell receptor beta chains reported below all come from one sample, sequenced in a study of CD8 T cells in ankylosing spondylitis. Overall study findings and caveats: Blood of patients with ankylosing spondylitis appeared to be characterized by a TCR beta motif of several highly homologous variants.

For these TCRs, the target antigens are not known. TCRdb used MiXCR to reprocess the 5' RACE reads, holding one entry per CDR3 protein. This table has 450,000 to 550,000 distinct CDR3 sequences, roughly 5.3% appearing once. Source material: blood, either unsorted or a sorted T cell fraction (not recorded which). Source of these receptors: a male donor with ankylosing spondylitis.

This clonotype has at least ten counts. The rearrangement uses TRBV29-1 and TRBJ2-1; 8 positions match TRBD2. The CDR3 sequence is 14 residues long. V lost 5 bases and J lost 7; bases outside the gene matches: 10. Germline CDR1 is SQVTM and CDR2 is ANQGSEA. CDR3 sequence reads: CSVNLGTSLNEQFF. For the CDR3, the DNA is TGCAGCGTTAACCTCGGGACTAGTCTTAATGAGCAGTTCTTC.

In this sample, this clonotype turned up many times. The chain combines TRBV20-1 with TRBJ2-3; D unclear. Germline CDR1 and CDR2: DFQATT and SNEGSKA (reference sequence). Trimming took 3 bases from V and 1 from J, leaving 11 bases between them. The CDR3 sequence is 14 residues long. CDR3 sequence reads: CSASKVYRTDTQYF. The CDR3 DNA reads TGCAGTGCTAGTAAAGTTTATCGCACAGATACGCAGTATTTT.

The table lists this clonotype with many counts. The chain joins TRBV20-1 to TRBJ2-1; TRBD2 agrees at 14 bases. The germline CDR1 and CDR2 sequences are DFQATT and SNEGSKA (reference sequence). CDR3 length: 16 amino acids. V was clipped by 8 bases and J by 1 base; unmatched bases: 7. CDR3 nucleotide sequence: TGCAGTCCCAGACTAGCGGGGGGGCAATCCTACAATGAGCAGTTCTTC. This translates into CSPRLAGGQSYNEQFF.

The table lists this clonotype with many counts. The rearrangement links TRBV7-2 to TRBJ2-5, with a weak D call TRBD2 (5 bases). Trimming pared 5 bases from V and 2 bases from J, leaving 15 bases between. The CDR3 is 15 residues long. The germline CDR1 and CDR2 sequences are SGHTA and FQGNSA. CDR3 sequence (DNA): TGTGCCAGCAGCACAAGGAGACGGGGTCAAGAGACCCAGTACTTC. Translated: CASSTRRRGQETQYF.

This clonotype was detected ten times or more. The gene calls are TRBV4-2 and TRBJ2-1; TRBD1 might be the D (5 bases). V was cut by 0 bases and J by 7 bases, with 19 bases left in between. CDR3 size: 17 residues. Germline V lookup: CDR1 LGHNA, CDR2 YNFKEQ. The DNA for the CDR3 is TGTGCCAGCAGCCAAGATTATTGGGCAGGGATAAGGAATGAGCAGTTCTTC. Translating gives CASSQDYWAGIRNEQFF.

In this sample, this clonotype turned up many times. V and J are TRBV3-1 and TRBJ2-1, with D perhaps matching TRBD2 (5 bases). V was shortened by 4 bases and J by 0 bases, with 10 bases between the two germline ends. The CDR3 has 15 residues. The germline gives CDR1 LGHDT, CDR2 YNNKEL (reference sequence). The CDR3 bases are TGTGCCAGCAGCCTGGACTTTCGCTCCTACAATGAGCAGTTCTTC. Amino acids: CASSLDFRSYNEQFF.

Many counts were recorded for this clonotype. The rearrangement links TRBV9 to TRBJ2-7; tentatively, D is TRBD2 (7 bases). CDR3 length: 15 amino acids. V lost 4 bases and J lost 4, with 18 bases in between. Germline V gene sequence: CDR1 SGDLS, CDR2 YYNGEE. The CDR3 DNA sequence: TGTGCCAGCAGCTTAGGGACGGGGGGCCTATACGAGCAGTACTTC. Translated: CASSLGTGGLYEQYF.

This clonotype was found many times. This chain's CDR3 is CASSTSSYNEQFF. Here the CDR3 DNA reads TGTGCCAGCAGCACGTCCTCCTACAATGAGCAGTTCTTC. The chain has TRBV7-2 and TRBJ2-1; no definite D call. The CDR3 has 13 residues. V was cut by 5 bases and J by 0 bases, with 5 bases left in between. Per germline, CDR1 SGHTA and CDR2 FQGNSA.

This clonotype was seen ten or more times. This chain joins TRBV6-5 and TRBJ1-5; no definite D call. V lost 2 bases, J lost 0 bases, and 5 bases lay in between. Germline loops: CDR1 MNHEY, CDR2 SVGAGI. This CDR3 is built from 14 residues. The DNA for the CDR3 is TGTGCCAGCAGTTACAAGGATAGCAATCAGCCCCAGCATTTT. It translates to CASSYKDSNQPQHF.

This clonotype was observed at least ten times. In nucleotides, the CDR3 is TGCAGTGCCGCCGGTAGTTACAATGAGCAGTTCTTC. This translates into CSAAGSYNEQFF. This rearrangement joins TRBV20-1 to TRBJ2-1; D gene uncertain. V lost 6 bases and J 4 bases, leaving 10 bases between the germline ends. This CDR3 comprises 12 residues. In germline, CDR1 is DFQATT, CDR2 SNEGSKA (reference sequence).

This clonotype was recorded at least ten times. V is TRBV3-1 and J is TRBJ2-5, with D possibly being TRBD2 (5 bases). The CDR3 runs 15 residues. Trimming took off 4 bases at V and 3 bases at J, with 15 bases between the two ends. Germline V lookup: CDR1 LGHDT, CDR2 YNNKEL (reference sequence). The CDR3 loop reads CASSPRGTNEETQYF. The CDR3 DNA is TGTGCCAGCAGCCCTCGGGGAACTAACGAAGAGACCCAGTACTTC.

This clonotype was picked up a small number of times. The chain has TRBV7-9 and TRBJ2-7; 10 positions agree with TRBD2. Germline values: CDR1 SEHNR, CDR2 FQNEAQ (reference sequence). The junction had 19 bases not matched to a gene; V was cut back by 11 bases and J by 6 bases. The CDR3 spans 16 residues. The CDR3 spells CASRALPLAGEGEQYF. Here the CDR3 DNA reads TGTGCCTCCAGGGCCCTTCCGCTAGCGGGAGAAGGCGAGCAGTACTTC.

Ten or more counts support this clonotype. The rearrangement joins TRBV5-1 to TRBJ2-3; TRBD2 aligns across 7 bases. Germline V lookup: CDR1 SGHRS, CDR2 YFSETQ. This CDR3 comprises 16 residues. V shed 0 bases, J shed 0 bases, and the junction held 4 bases outside the gene matches. The CDR3 protein is CASSLAASGSTDTQYF. The CDR3 DNA sequence: TGCGCCAGCAGCTTGGCCGCTAGCGGAAGCACAGATACGCAGTATTTT.

In its sample, this clonotype was seen many times. The chain links TRBV6-2 or TRBV6-3 to TRBJ2-1, with D maybe TRBD2 (6 bases). V lost 4 bases to trimming and J lost 0 bases, with 13 bases between them. Germline loops: CDR1 MNHEY, CDR2 SVGEGT. The CDR3 has 16 residues. The CDR3 is CASSFLEGSSYNEQFF. The CDR3 bases are TGTGCCAGCAGTTTCTTGGAGGGAAGCTCCTACAATGAGCAGTTCTTC.

This clonotype was seen ten or more times. The chain links TRBV7-9 to TRBJ2-1; 7 bases align to TRBD2. Germline loops: CDR1 SEHNR, CDR2 FQNEAQ (reference sequence). The CDR3 spans 16 residues. V lost 5 bases and J lost 0; bases outside the gene matches: 7. CDR3 in DNA: TGTGCCAGCAGCCCCAGGGAGGGTCTCTCCTACAATGAGCAGTTCTTC. Amino acids: CASSPREGLSYNEQFF.

This clonotype came up many times. The chain uses TRBV10-3 and TRBJ2-1, with TRBD1 matching 9 bases. V was clipped by 10 bases and J by 9 bases; unmatched bases: 13. CDR1 and CDR2 (germline): ENHRY, SYGVKD. CDR3 length: 14 residues. The CDR3: CASKGQGLRGEQFF. As DNA, the CDR3 is TGTGCCAGCAAGGGACAGGGCCTAAGGGGTGAGCAGTTCTTC.

This clonotype was detected many times. V usage is TRBV7-9 and J usage is TRBJ2-7; 7 bases are a match to TRBD1. This CDR3 has 15 amino acids. Losses at the gene ends were 4 bases for V and 2 bases for J; bases not matched to a gene: 8. CDR1 and CDR2 (germline): SEHNR, FQNEAQ (reference sequence). The CDR3: CASSSRQGPTYEQYF. The CDR3 nucleotides read TGTGCCAGCAGCTCCCGACAGGGACCCACCTACGAGCAGTACTTC. The full variable domain, in which reference TRBV7-9 and TRBJ2-7 provide the parts outside the CDR3, is DTGVSQNPRHKITKRGQNVTFRCDPISEHNRLYWYRQTLGQGPEFLTYFQNEAQLEKSRLLSDRFSAERPKGSFSTLEIQRTEQGDSAMYLCASSSRQGPTYEQYFGPGTRLTVT.

J is TRBJ2-1 and V is TRBV11-2; D call uncertain. With 6 bases removed from V and 7 bases from J, the gap between germline ends came to 19 bases. This CDR3 has 15 amino acids. Germline lookup yields CDR1 SGHAT and CDR2 FQNNGV. The CDR3 region is CASRVPGMKPNEQFF. The CDR3 nucleotides read TGTGCCAGCAGGGTCCCGGGCATGAAGCCTAATGAGCAGTTCTTC.

This clonotype showed up many times. The chain links TRBV29-1 to TRBJ2-5; 10 positions match TRBD2. The V gene's germline CDR1 is SQVTM and CDR2 ANQGSEA. The junction had 8 bases not matched to a gene; V was cut back by 6 bases and J by 1 base. The CDR3 covers 15 residues. The CDR3 loop is CSVQREGSFQETQYF. DNA for the CDR3: TGCAGCGTACAGCGGGAGGGGAGCTTCCAAGAGACCCAGTACTTC.

This clonotype came up many times. This chain joins TRBV29-1 and TRBJ2-3; D is uncertain. CDR3 size: 12 residues. Trimming cost V 6 bases and J 6 bases, with 13 bases left between them. Germline CDR1 SQVTM, CDR2 ANQGSEA. The chain's CDR3 is CSVALSWDTQYF. CDR3 sequence (DNA): TGCAGCGTGGCCTTAAGTTGGGATACGCAGTATTTT.

This clonotype has at least ten counts. This chain connects TRBV29-1 to TRBJ1-2, with D possibly matching TRBD1 (5 bases). Trimming removed 6 bases from V and 0 bases from J, with 14 bases in between. The CDR3 runs 14 residues. CDR1 and CDR2 (germline): SQVTM, ANQGSEA. The CDR3 coding sequence is TGCAGCGTCCGCTCGGGGGGGACTAACTATGGCTACACCTTC. This gives the protein CSVRSGGTNYGYTF.

This clonotype was observed many times. The chain has TRBV4-3 and TRBJ2-5; D not certain. V gave up 3 bases and J gave up 2 bases, with 13 bases separating them. CDR3 size: 15 residues. Germline loops: CDR1 LGHNA, CDR2 YSLEER. The CDR3 is CASSHVGRVQETQYF. Written as DNA, the CDR3 is TGCGCCAGCAGCCACGTCGGTCGGGTGCAAGAGACCCAGTACTTC.

Many counts were recorded for this clonotype. This rearrangement joins TRBV7-8 to TRBJ2-1; D gene unclear. In germline, CDR1 is SGHVS, CDR2 FQNEAQ. This CDR3 region has 15 residues. V was cut by 7 bases and J by 2 bases, with 15 bases left in between. CDR3 loop: CASNTLSRTYNEQFF. CDR3 DNA: TGTGCCAGCAACACCCTTAGCCGCACCTACAATGAGCAGTTCTTC. Looking up the rest from reference TRBV7-8 and TRBJ2-1 gives the full variable domain: GAGVSQSPRYKVAKRGQDVALRCDPISGHVSLFWYQQALGQGPEFLTYFQNEAQLDKSGLPSDRFFAERPEGSVSTLKIQRTQQEDSAVYLCASNTLSRTYNEQFFGPGTRLTVL.

This clonotype was counted many times. The chain joins TRBV5-6 to TRBJ2-7; TRBD1 aligns across 9 bases. Looked up from germline, CDR1 is SGHDT and CDR2 is YYEEEE. This CDR3 has 14 residues. Losses at the gene ends were 2 bases for V and 3 bases for J; bases not matched to a gene: 3. CDR3: CASSFWDRDYEQYF. The CDR3 DNA follows: TGTGCCAGCAGCTTCTGGGACAGGGACTACGAGCAGTACTTC.